The rows below give T cell receptor beta chains drawn from one sample of a study of blood T cell repertoires in COVID-19. Sequencing used immunoSEQ multiplex PCR; TCRdb keeps in-frame clones, though not all of them. The profile shows tens of thousands of clones, approximately 83% of them singletons. The source material was peripheral blood. These receptors were collected from a woman in her fifties or sixties with active COVID-19. Both conserved end residues are trimmed from each CDR3.

j_call v_call cdr3_aa
TRBJ1-5 TRBV5-8 ASSMTVSRGDRPQH
TRBJ1-5 TRBV7-8 ASSSTGVRNQPQH
TRBJ2-4 TRBV5-8 ASRGDRTRALAKNIQY
TRBJ2-7 TRBV18 ASSLSTGSSYEQY
TRBJ2-3 TRBV18 ASSPLGGASDTQY
TRBJ2-7 TRBV28 ASRRQGPSSYEQY
TRBJ1-1 TRBV18 ASSPRSLSGTVNTEAF
TRBJ1-2 TRBV30 AWSAYRGNYGYT
TRBJ1-4 TRBV5-1 ASSLEGVRGEKLF
TRBJ2-7 TRBV28 ATGQGSYEQY
TRBJ2-2 TRBV7-3 ASSLQGTGELF
TRBJ2-2 TRBV28 AGLAGNTGELF
TRBJ1-5 TRBV4-1 ASSQGYRGNQPQH
TRBJ2-2 TRBV7-3 ASSSFLGQGRTGELF
TRBJ2-1 TRBV28 ASSLNSNEQF
TRBJ1-2 TRBV30 AWIGTVTYGYT
TRBJ2-2 TRBV10-1 ASGRGNTGELF
TRBJ2-1 TRBV24-1 ATSDEGQPRNEQF
TRBJ2-5 TRBV7-9 ASSTWTVAETQY
TRBJ2-2 TRBV18 ASSPQGSNTGELF
TRBJ2-1 TRBV19 ASSLARTSGYNEQF
TRBJ2-5 TRBV5-1 ASSFSGRGETQY
TRBJ1-2 TRBV7-2 ASSFPDRGRGYT
TRBJ2-1 TRBV18 ASSPGWGGSYNEQF
TRBJ1-1 TRBV7-2 ASSLVARENEAF
TRBJ2-5 TRBV5-1 ASSLPQGAGGETQY
TRBJ2-3 TRBV7-2 ASSPQWREVDTQY